The 17 T cell receptor beta chains reported below all come from one sample, sequenced in a study of cytomegalovirus exposure and HLA in healthy donors (dated by TCRdb to 2016 to 2017). The method behind the library was the immunoSEQ multiplex PCR assay. The multiplex PCR relied on a mix of 60 forward primers for TCR Vbeta segments and 13 reverse primers for TCR Jbeta segments. Sourced from immuneACCESS, this table was stored by TCRdb with only in-frame sequences that have V and J called. A share of the clones is absent; for the studies checked, an unresolved V gene accounts for under half, and the remainder has no known explanation. This sample gives 150,000 or so clones in total; roughly three quarters of them show up just once. 9.5% to 15% of the sample is in the top ten clones. The sequencing input was PBMCs. The origin of the receptors is a man aged 25 to 45 in good health and CMV-seropositive.

This chain connects TRBV20-1 to TRBJ1-1; D ambiguous. V gave up 8 bases and J gave up 1 base, with 5 bases separating them. The CDR3 loop spans 10 amino acids. Germline V gene sequence: CDR1 DFQATT, CDR2 SNEGSKA (reference sequence). The CDR3 sequence: CSLANTEAFF. CDR3 coding DNA: TGCAGTTTAGCGAACACTGAAGCTTTCTTT.

The chain recombines TRBV28 with TRBJ1-3, with D possibly matching TRBD1 (6 bases). Germline V CDR1 and CDR2: MDHEN, SYDVKM. This CDR3 contains 17 residues. V shed 5 bases and J shed 0 bases, with 17 bases lying between them. This CDR3 is CASSPVQGRNSGNTIYF. The CDR3 coding sequence is TGTGCCAGCAGTCCTGTACAGGGAAGGAACTCTGGAAACACCATATATTTT.

The chain links TRBV6-1 to TRBJ1-1, with a tentative D call TRBD1 (5 bases). The ends were cut back, 9 bases at V and 5 bases at J, with 10 bases in the middle. CDR3 length: 11 amino acids. Germline values: CDR1 MNHNS, CDR2 SASEGT. The CDR3 sequence: CASGHGTEAFF. CDR3 nucleotides: TGTGCCAGTGGACATGGGACTGAAGCTTTCTTT.

This chain links TRBV28 with TRBJ1-1; TRBD1 might be the D (6 bases). Germline V gene sequence: CDR1 MDHEN, CDR2 SYDVKM. This CDR3 is 14 amino acids long. The V end lost 6 bases, the J end lost 0 bases, and 11 bases lay between the germline ends. CDR3 amino acids: CASRPGQLNTEAFF. CDR3 coding DNA: TGTGCCAGCAGGCCGGGACAATTGAACACTGAAGCTTTCTTT.

The chain uses TRBV15 and TRBJ1-4; D remains unclear. This CDR3 contains 15 residues. CDR1 is LNHNV, CDR2 YYDKDF, per germline (reference sequence). The V gene lost 1 base and the J gene lost 0 bases, with 6 bases spanning the gap. CDR3 coding DNA: TGTGCCACCAGCAGAGCAAGCTCAACTAATGAAAAACTGTTTTTT. It is translated as CATSRASSTNEKLFF.

V is TRBV28 and J is TRBJ1-2; possibly TRBD1 for D (5 bases). The length of the CDR3 is 14 residues. Trimming removed 2 bases at V and 6 bases at J, with 13 bases between. Germline CDR1 MDHEN, CDR2 SYDVKM. DNA of the CDR3: TGTGCCAGCAGTTTAGGCAGGGCGTGGGATGGCTACACCTTC. Translation: CASSLGRAWDGYTF.

V usage is TRBV7-8 and J usage is TRBJ2-7; 10 positions match TRBD2. This CDR3 is 13 amino acids long. CDR1 is SGHVS and CDR2 is FQNEAQ in the germline V gene. Losses at the gene ends were 7 bases for V and 5 bases for J; bases not matched to a gene: 5. For the CDR3, the DNA is TGTGCCAGCAACCTAGCGGGAGTAAACGAGCAGTACTTC. Translated: CASNLAGVNEQYF.

The J gene is TRBJ2-5, the V gene TRBV28; maybe TRBD1 (5 bases). Trimming pared 4 bases from V and 0 bases from J, leaving 12 bases between. The CDR3 covers 15 residues. Germline lookup yields CDR1 MDHEN and CDR2 SYDVKM. Here the CDR3 reads CASSSRTTYQETQYF. DNA of the CDR3: TGTGCCAGCAGTTCAAGGACAACGTACCAAGAGACCCAGTACTTC.

This chain uses TRBV19 with TRBJ2-5; D perhaps matches TRBD1 (6 bases). CDR3 length equals 15 residues. Looked up from germline, CDR1 is LNHDA and CDR2 is SQIVND (reference sequence). V shed 5 bases and J shed 0 bases, with 13 bases lying between them. In DNA form, the CDR3 reads TGTGCCAGTAGTGGGGACATACCTTACCAAGAGACCCAGTACTTC. It encodes CASSGDIPYQETQYF.

The chain employs TRBV5-1 and TRBJ2-7; TRBD2 matches 7 bases. The junction had 4 bases not matched to a gene; V was cut back by 2 bases and J by 5 bases. Germline V lookup: CDR1 SGHRS, CDR2 YFSETQ. This CDR3 region has 13 residues. The CDR3 coding sequence is TGCGCCAGCAGCTTTAGGGCGGGAGACGAGCAGTACTTC. It yields the protein CASSFRAGDEQYF.

This chain uses TRBV28 with TRBJ2-1; D is possibly TRBD1 (8 bases). CDR1 is MDHEN and CDR2 is SYDVKM in the germline V gene. The CDR3 is made up of 14 amino acids. The V gene lost 5 bases and the J gene lost 9 bases, with 17 bases spanning the gap. The CDR3 sequence is CASSIPTGGGEQFF. CDR3 DNA: TGTGCCAGCAGTATCCCTACAGGGGGGGGTGAGCAGTTCTTC.

The chain recombines TRBV5-1 with TRBJ1-1, with D maybe TRBD1 (5 bases). The CDR3 extends over 13 amino acids. Germline V CDR1 and CDR2: SGHRS, YFSETQ. Trimming took 2 bases from V and 5 from J, leaving 10 bases between them. The CDR3 is CASSFGGDTEAFF. The CDR3 DNA is TGCGCCAGCAGCTTTGGGGGGGATACTGAAGCTTTCTTT.

The chain carries TRBV5-1 and TRBJ2-3, with a tentative D call TRBD2 (5 bases). Germline CDR1 is SGHRS and CDR2 is YFSETQ. V lost 0 bases to trimming and J lost 2 bases, with 13 bases between them. There are 16 residues in the CDR3. The CDR3 DNA reads TGCGCCAGCAGCTTGGAAGGCGGGCACCCCACAGATACGCAGTATTTT. Residues: CASSLEGGHPTDTQYF.

This chain uses TRBV4-1 with TRBJ2-2; 10 positions match TRBD2. Trimming removed 1 base from V and 1 base from J; junction bases left unmatched: 0. Per germline, CDR1 MGHRA and CDR2 YSYEKL. The CDR3 length is 16 residues. The CDR3 spells CASSQASGRNTGELFF. CDR3 bases: TGCGCCAGCAGCCAAGCTAGCGGGAGGAACACCGGGGAGCTGTTTTTT.

This clone came up once. J is TRBJ2-5 and V is TRBV5-3; TRBD1 aligns across 8 bases. TRBV5-3 is annotated as an ORF whose role is uncertain. V lost 1 base to trimming and J lost 3 bases; unmatched junction nucleotides: 5. The CDR3 is 15 amino acids. The chain's CDR3 is CARSLFRDRKETQYF. In DNA, the CDR3 is TGTGCCAGAAGCTTGTTTCGGGACAGGAAAGAGACCCAGTACTTC.

The chain joins TRBV2 to TRBJ2-5, with TRBD2 matching over 8 bases. The CDR3 totals 14 residues. The V and J ends lost 10 bases and 2 bases, in that order; junction bases with no gene match: 9. Germline CDR1 and CDR2: SNHLY and FYNNEI. The CDR3 reads CANQRGTEQETQYF. In nucleotides, the CDR3 is TGTGCCAACCAGCGGGGGACGGAGCAAGAGACCCAGTACTTC.

CDR3 DNA: TGTGCCAGTAGTACCAGGACAGGGGCCCTATCCTACGAGCAGTACTTC. It encodes CASSTRTGALSYEQYF. The chain has TRBV19 and TRBJ2-7; 9 bases align to TRBD1. This CDR3 has 16 amino acids. The germline V gene has CDR1 LNHDA and CDR2 SQIVND (reference sequence). Losses at the gene ends were 4 bases for V and 1 base for J; bases not matched to a gene: 8.